This TCR beta chain was captured by sequencing in a study of graft-versus-host responses after intestinal transplantation. Study details: Grafts that recipients had were multivisceral, liver-intestinal, or isolated intestinal transplants.

This CDR3 has 17 amino acids. Trimming pared 0 bases from V and 1 base from J, leaving 13 bases between. Germline CDR1 is MGHRA and CDR2 is YSYEKL. General study findings and limits: High graft-versus-host to host-versus-graft clonal ratios were found in allografts of patients who had graft-donor T cell macrochimerism.

The table came from immunoSEQ multiplex PCR; TCRdb's copy has only in-frame clones and leaves some out. The data show 130,000 to 150,000 clones, over 90% seen once. With respect to this clone: Its antigen is currently unknown.

This material consisted of unstimulated CD4+ T cells sorted from spleen or lymph node cells, taken before intestinal transplant. This chain links TRBV4-1 with TRBJ1-5, with D maybe TRBD1 (5 bases). This sequence originates from a human donor who received an intestinal transplant. DNA for the CDR3: TGCGCCAGCAGCCAAGAGGCCTCAGGGATAAGCAATCAGCCCCAGCATTTT. It codes for CASSQEASGISNQPQHF.